Listed below are T cell receptor beta chains from one sample, sequenced in a study of technical replicates of blood from several donors. The assay was immunoSEQ multiplex PCR, and TCRdb's table has in-frame clones only and misses some. Of 50,000 to 60,000 clones listed, 91% were seen once; the top ten hold about 3.7%. The specimen sequenced was PBMCs. These receptors were taken from a human donor in good health. Some clones in this sample may be carry-over from other donors' samples. CDR3s include the opening cysteine and the closing phenylalanine or tryptophan. Each record gives: J gene, clone size, D gene, V gene, CDR3 protein, CDR3 DNA. A D gene is named only where the DNA matches it firmly. Size tells how often a clone was seen (once, few, many) or the class of an expanded clone, and some rows leave it out.

J gene: TRBJ2-1
clone size: -
D gene: -
V gene: TRBV21-1
CDR3 protein: CASSKERDNYNEQFF
CDR3 DNA: TGTGCCAGCAGCAAAGAGAGGGACAACTACAATGAGCAGTTCTTC

J gene: TRBJ2-1
clone size: -
D gene: TRBD1
V gene: TRBV27
CDR3 protein: CASRFQGARNEQFF
CDR3 DNA: TGTGCCAGCAGATTCCAGGGGGCGCGGAATGAGCAGTTCTTC

J gene: TRBJ1-6
clone size: -
D gene: -
V gene: TRBV9
CDR3 protein: CASSTRDSPLHF
CDR3 DNA: TGTGCCAGCAGCACGCGGGATTCACCCCTCCACTTT

J gene: TRBJ2-7
clone size: -
D gene: -
V gene: TRBV7-9
CDR3 protein: CASSLQGPWAYEQYF
CDR3 DNA: TGTGCCAGCAGCTTACAGGGTCCCTGGGCCTACGAGCAGTACTTC

J gene: TRBJ1-1
clone size: -
D gene: -
V gene: TRBV7-9
CDR3 protein: CASSLTRGNTEAFF
CDR3 DNA: TGTGCCAGCAGCTTAACACGGGGGAACACTGAAGCTTTCTTT

J gene: TRBJ2-4
clone size: -
D gene: TRBD1
V gene: TRBV6-5
CDR3 protein: CASSGTGSNIQYF
CDR3 DNA: TGTGCCAGCAGTGGGACAGGGAGTAACATTCAGTACTTC

J gene: TRBJ1-4
clone size: -
D gene: -
V gene: TRBV7-6
CDR3 protein: CASRKTRTAEKLFF
CDR3 DNA: TGTGCCAGCCGAAAAACAAGAACAGCAGAAAAACTGTTTTTT

J gene: TRBJ2-7
clone size: once
D gene: -
V gene: TRBV18
CDR3 protein: CASSPKGDPSYEQYF
CDR3 DNA: TGTGCCAGCTCACCGAAAGGAGACCCATCCTACGAGCAGTACTTC

J gene: TRBJ1-2
clone size: -
D gene: TRBD1
V gene: TRBV7-9
CDR3 protein: CASSFPRTGFDYGYTF
CDR3 DNA: TGTGCCAGCAGCTTCCCCCGGACAGGGTTCGACTATGGCTACACCTTC

J gene: TRBJ1-2
clone size: -
D gene: -
V gene: TRBV5-4
CDR3 protein: CASSLEARGNYGYTF
CDR3 DNA: TGTGCCAGCAGCTTGGAGGCCAGGGGTAACTATGGCTACACCTTC

J gene: TRBJ2-5
clone size: -
D gene: -
V gene: TRBV4-1
CDR3 protein: CASSHPGQGGKTQYF
CDR3 DNA: TGCGCCAGCAGCCATCCGGGTCAGGGCGGAAAGACCCAGTACTTC

J gene: TRBJ2-1
clone size: -
D gene: TRBD2
V gene: TRBV25-1
CDR3 protein: CASSEPSGGPYNEQFF
CDR3 DNA: TGTGCCAGCAGTGAACCTAGCGGGGGCCCCTACAATGAGCAGTTCTTC

J gene: TRBJ2-3
clone size: -
D gene: TRBD1
V gene: TRBV2
CDR3 protein: CASSGQGSDTQYF
CDR3 DNA: TGTGCCAGCAGTGGACAGGGGTCGGATACGCAGTATTTT

J gene: TRBJ1-1
clone size: -
D gene: -
V gene: TRBV27
CDR3 protein: CASSLSLTGNTEAFF
CDR3 DNA: TGTGCCAGCAGTTTATCCCTAACAGGAAACACTGAAGCTTTCTTT

J gene: TRBJ2-7
clone size: once
D gene: -
V gene: TRBV6-6
CDR3 protein: CASMLRGYEQYF
CDR3 DNA: TGTGCCAGCATGCTAAGGGGGTACGAGCAGTACTTC

J gene: TRBJ1-3
clone size: -
D gene: -
V gene: TRBV7-6
CDR3 protein: CASSLNQGSGNTIYF
CDR3 DNA: TGTGCCAGCAGCTTAAATCAGGGTTCGGGAAACACCATATATTTT

J gene: TRBJ2-5
clone size: -
D gene: -
V gene: TRBV4-1
CDR3 protein: CASSQDSSLETQYF
CDR3 DNA: TGCGCCAGTAGCCAAGATAGTAGCTTGGAGACCCAGTACTTC

J gene: TRBJ1-1
clone size: -
D gene: -
V gene: TRBV19
CDR3 protein: CASSVPRGEYTEAFF
CDR3 DNA: TGTGCCAGTAGTGTGCCCCGGGGGGAGTACACTGAAGCTTTCTTT

J gene: TRBJ1-2
clone size: -
D gene: -
V gene: TRBV18
CDR3 protein: CASSRPTARNGYTF
CDR3 DNA: TGTGCCAGCTCAAGGCCGACAGCAAGGAATGGCTACACCTTC

J gene: TRBJ2-7
clone size: -
D gene: TRBD2
V gene: TRBV7-2
CDR3 protein: CASSLRGGRTIYEQYF
CDR3 DNA: TGTGCCAGCAGCTTAAGAGGCGGGAGGACCATCTACGAGCAGTACTTC

J gene: TRBJ2-2
clone size: -
D gene: TRBD1
V gene: TRBV5-1
CDR3 protein: CASRRTGQANTGELFF
CDR3 DNA: TGCGCCAGCAGGAGGACAGGTCAAGCGAACACCGGGGAGCTGTTTTTT

J gene: TRBJ2-1
clone size: -
D gene: TRBD2
V gene: TRBV6-6
CDR3 protein: CASSPGTSATSGQFF
CDR3 DNA: TGTGCCAGCAGTCCCGGGACTAGCGCGACATCGGGGCAGTTCTTC

J gene: TRBJ2-5
clone size: -
D gene: TRBD2
V gene: TRBV9
CDR3 protein: CASSQRTSGFQETQYF
CDR3 DNA: TGTGCCAGCAGCCAGAGGACTAGCGGGTTCCAAGAGACCCAGTACTTC

J gene: TRBJ2-5
clone size: -
D gene: -
V gene: TRBV27
CDR3 protein: CASSLSGGQETQYF
CDR3 DNA: TGTGCCAGCAGTTTATCTGGCGGGCAAGAGACCCAGTACTTC

J gene: TRBJ1-1
clone size: once
D gene: TRBD1
V gene: TRBV5-8
CDR3 protein: CASSPAWTGNMNTEAFF
CDR3 DNA: TGTGCCAGCAGCCCGGCCTGGACAGGGAACATGAACACTGAAGCTTTCTTT

J gene: TRBJ2-1
clone size: -
D gene: -
V gene: TRBV4-1
CDR3 protein: CASSQDLRGQGGFSEQFF
CDR3 DNA: TGCGCCAGCAGCCAAGATCTTAGGGGGCAGGGGGGTTTTAGTGAGCAGTTCTTC

J gene: TRBJ1-1
clone size: few
D gene: -
V gene: TRBV27
CDR3 protein: CASRRVGTTTEAFF
CDR3 DNA: TGTGCCAGCAGACGTGTCGGGACAACGACTGAAGCTTTCTTT

J gene: TRBJ1-1
clone size: -
D gene: -
V gene: TRBV7-2
CDR3 protein: CASRPAGGGTEAFF
CDR3 DNA: TGTGCCAGCAGGCCAGCGGGGGGGGGCACTGAAGCTTTCTTT

J gene: TRBJ2-7
clone size: -
D gene: TRBD1
V gene: TRBV25-1
CDR3 protein: CASSDRQGQGLYEQYF
CDR3 DNA: TGTGCCAGCAGTGACCGCCAAGGACAGGGGTTATACGAGCAGTACTTC

J gene: TRBJ2-4
clone size: -
D gene: -
V gene: TRBV19
CDR3 protein: CASSIDSAGVKNIQYF
CDR3 DNA: TGTGCCAGTAGTATAGATTCGGCAGGGGTCAAAAACATTCAGTACTTC

J gene: TRBJ1-1
clone size: -
D gene: -
V gene: TRBV9
CDR3 protein: CASSVGGKTTEAFF
CDR3 DNA: TGTGCCAGCAGCGTAGGCGGTAAAACCACTGAAGCTTTCTTT

J gene: TRBJ2-3
clone size: -
D gene: TRBD1
V gene: TRBV11-1
CDR3 protein: CASSLGDRGGTDTQYF
CDR3 DNA: TGTGCCAGCAGCTTAGGGGACAGGGGTGGCACAGATACGCAGTATTTT

J gene: TRBJ2-1
clone size: -
D gene: -
V gene: TRBV15
CDR3 protein: CASRDTAYNEQFF
CDR3 DNA: TGTGCCTCCCGGGACACCGCCTACAATGAGCAGTTCTTC

J gene: TRBJ1-1
clone size: -
D gene: -
V gene: TRBV29-1
CDR3 protein: CSAARQAEAFF
CDR3 DNA: TGCAGCGCTGCCCGACAGGCCGAAGCTTTCTTT

J gene: TRBJ1-5
clone size: -
D gene: -
V gene: TRBV7-6
CDR3 protein: CASSLGAELGNQPQHF
CDR3 DNA: TGTGCCAGCAGCTTAGGTGCGGAATTGGGCAATCAGCCCCAGCATTTT

J gene: TRBJ1-2
clone size: -
D gene: TRBD1
V gene: TRBV20-1
CDR3 protein: CSAPTGVGYTF
CDR3 DNA: TGCAGTGCCCCCACAGGGGTCGGCTACACCTTC

J gene: TRBJ1-2
clone size: once
D gene: TRBD1
V gene: TRBV19
CDR3 protein: CASIKRDRNNNYGYTF
CDR3 DNA: TGTGCCAGTATTAAGAGGGACAGGAATAATAACTATGGCTACACCTTC

J gene: TRBJ2-1
clone size: -
D gene: TRBD1
V gene: TRBV5-4
CDR3 protein: CASSLDRGSYNEQFF
CDR3 DNA: TGTGCCAGCAGCTTGGACAGGGGTTCCTACAATGAGCAGTTCTTC

J gene: TRBJ2-2
clone size: few
D gene: TRBD1
V gene: TRBV7-8
CDR3 protein: CASSLRDRGLNTGELFF
CDR3 DNA: TGTGCCAGCAGCCTCCGAGACAGGGGGCTAAACACCGGGGAGCTGTTTTTT

J gene: TRBJ2-5
clone size: once
D gene: TRBD2
V gene: TRBV11-3
CDR3 protein: CASSLAGGGAETQYF
CDR3 DNA: TGTGCCAGCAGCTTAGCCGGCGGGGGGGCTGAGACCCAGTACTTC

J gene: TRBJ1-1
clone size: once
D gene: -
V gene: TRBV18
CDR3 protein: CASSPNVMNTEAFF
CDR3 DNA: TGTGCCAGCTCACCAAATGTAATGAACACTGAAGCTTTCTTT